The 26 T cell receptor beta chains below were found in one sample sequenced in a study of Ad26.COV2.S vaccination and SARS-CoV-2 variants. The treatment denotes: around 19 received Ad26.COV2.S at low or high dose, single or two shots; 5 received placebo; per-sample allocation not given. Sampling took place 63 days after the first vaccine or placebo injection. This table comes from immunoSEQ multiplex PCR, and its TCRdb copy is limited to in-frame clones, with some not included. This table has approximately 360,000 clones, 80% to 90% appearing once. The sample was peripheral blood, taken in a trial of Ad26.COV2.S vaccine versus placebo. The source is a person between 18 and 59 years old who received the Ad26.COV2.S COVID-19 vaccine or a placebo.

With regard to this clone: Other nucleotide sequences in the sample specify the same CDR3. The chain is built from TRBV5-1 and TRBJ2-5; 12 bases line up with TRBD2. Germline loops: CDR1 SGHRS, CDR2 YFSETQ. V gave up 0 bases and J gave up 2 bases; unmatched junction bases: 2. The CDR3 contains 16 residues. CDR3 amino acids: CASSLGLAGVQETQYF. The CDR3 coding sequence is TGCGCCAGCAGCTTGGGACTAGCGGGGGTACAAGAGACCCAGTACTTC.

CDR3 nucleotide sequence: TGTGCCGGAGGGACTCGGGGGAGAGGGGGAATGGGCAATGAGCAGTTCTTC. Translated, it gives CAGGTRGRGGMGNEQFF. The chain joins TRBV12-1 to TRBJ2-1. TRBV12-1 is annotated as a pseudogene. The CDR3 is 17 residues long.

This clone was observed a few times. The CDR3 DNA reads as TGTGCCAGTAGTGGGTATAATTCACCCCTCCACTTT. Translated: CASSGYNSPLHF. The genes are TRBV19 and TRBJ1-6; no reliable D call. The germline V gene has CDR1 LNHDA and CDR2 SQIVND (reference sequence). The V end lost 5 bases, the J end lost 4 bases, and 3 bases lay between the germline ends. The CDR3 consists of 12 residues.

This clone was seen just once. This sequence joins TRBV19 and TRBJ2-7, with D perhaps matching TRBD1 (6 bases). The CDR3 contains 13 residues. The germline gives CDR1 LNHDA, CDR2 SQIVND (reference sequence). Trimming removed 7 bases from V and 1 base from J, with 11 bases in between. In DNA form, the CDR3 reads TGTGCCAGTACCCCGACAGGTTCCTACGAGCAGTACTTC. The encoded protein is CASTPTGSYEQYF. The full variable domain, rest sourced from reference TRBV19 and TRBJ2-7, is DGGITQSPKYLFRKEGQNVTLSCEQNLNHDAMYWYRQDPGQGLRLIYYSQIVNDFQKGDIAEGYSVSREKKESFPLTVTSAQKNPTAFYLCASTPTGSYEQYFGPGTRLTVT.

CDR3 protein: CASSFTFGFRETQYF. DNA of the CDR3: TGCGCCAGCAGCTTCACATTTGGGTTTCGGGAGACCCAGTACTTC. The chain couples TRBV5-1 to TRBJ2-5, with unresolved D. Germline loops: CDR1 SGHRS, CDR2 YFSETQ. V was clipped by 2 bases and J by 5 bases, with 16 bases between them. The CDR3 length is 15 residues.

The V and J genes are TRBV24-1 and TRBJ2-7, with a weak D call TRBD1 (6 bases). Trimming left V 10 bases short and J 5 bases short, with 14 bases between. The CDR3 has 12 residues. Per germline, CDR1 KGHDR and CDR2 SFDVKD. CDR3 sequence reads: CATLGGGDEQYF. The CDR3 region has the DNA TGTGCCACTCTTGGTGGGGGCGACGAGCAGTACTTC.

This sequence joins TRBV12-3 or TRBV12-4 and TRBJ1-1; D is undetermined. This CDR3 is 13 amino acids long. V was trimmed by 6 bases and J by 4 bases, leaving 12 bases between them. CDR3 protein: CASRQDAVTEAFF. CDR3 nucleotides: TGTGCCAGCAGACAAGACGCAGTCACTGAAGCTTTCTTT.

CDR3 nucleotides: TGTGCCAGCAGCCAAGAGAGAAGGCTAGCGGGCCCCGGGGGGACCCAGTACTTC. It yields the protein CASSQERRLAGPGGTQYF. The chain has TRBV4-2 and TRBJ2-5; 8 positions match TRBD2. Per the germline V gene, CDR1 is LGHNA and CDR2 is YNFKEQ. Trimming removed 0 bases from V and 7 bases from J; junction bases left unmatched: 16. The CDR3 spans 18 residues.

Here the CDR3 DNA reads TGCGCCAGCAGCCACTCGGGGACAGGGGTTGGAGAGCAGTACTTC. Encoded protein: CASSHSGTGVGEQYF. V gene TRBV4-1 combines with J gene TRBJ2-7, with 10 nucleotides matching TRBD1. V lost 3 bases and J lost 7; bases outside the gene matches: 9. This CDR3 has 15 residues. Germline CDR1 and CDR2: MGHRA and YSYEKL.

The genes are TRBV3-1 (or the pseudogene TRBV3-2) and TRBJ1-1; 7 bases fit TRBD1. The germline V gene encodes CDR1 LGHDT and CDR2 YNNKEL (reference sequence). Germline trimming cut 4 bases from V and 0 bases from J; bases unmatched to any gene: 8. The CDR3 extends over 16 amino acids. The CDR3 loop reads CASSPRTGPMNTEAFF. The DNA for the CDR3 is TGTGCCAGCAGCCCCCGGACAGGCCCAATGAACACTGAAGCTTTCTTT.

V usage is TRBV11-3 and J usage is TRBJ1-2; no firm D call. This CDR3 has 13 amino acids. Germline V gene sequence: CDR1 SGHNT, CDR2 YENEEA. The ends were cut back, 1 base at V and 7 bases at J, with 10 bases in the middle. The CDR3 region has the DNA TGTGCCAGCAGCTTAGTCGGGGTTGCTGGCTACACCTTC. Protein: CASSLVGVAGYTF.

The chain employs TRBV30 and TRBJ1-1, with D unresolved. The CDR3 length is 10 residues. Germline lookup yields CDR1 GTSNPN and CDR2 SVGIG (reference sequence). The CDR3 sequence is CAYDLSPAFF. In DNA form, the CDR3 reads TGTGCTTACGATCTTTCACCAGCTTTCTTT.

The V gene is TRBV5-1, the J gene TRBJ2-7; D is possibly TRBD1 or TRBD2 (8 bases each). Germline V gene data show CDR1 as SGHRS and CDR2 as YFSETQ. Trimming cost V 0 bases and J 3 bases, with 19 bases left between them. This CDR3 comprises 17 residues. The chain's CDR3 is CASSLAGGAGLDYEQYF. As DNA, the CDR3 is TGCGCCAGCAGCTTGGCAGGGGGCGCGGGACTAGACTACGAGCAGTACTTC.

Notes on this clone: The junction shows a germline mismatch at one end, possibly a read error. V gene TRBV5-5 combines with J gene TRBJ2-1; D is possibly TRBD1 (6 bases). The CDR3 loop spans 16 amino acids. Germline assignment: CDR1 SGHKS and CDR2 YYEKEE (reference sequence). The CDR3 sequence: CASRLEGQPTYNEQFF. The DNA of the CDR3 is TGTGCCAGCAGGTTGGAAGGACAGCCCACTTACAATGAGCAGTTCTTC.

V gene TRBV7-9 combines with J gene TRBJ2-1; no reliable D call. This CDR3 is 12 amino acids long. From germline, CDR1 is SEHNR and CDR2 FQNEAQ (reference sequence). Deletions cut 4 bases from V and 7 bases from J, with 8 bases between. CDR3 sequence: CASSSLRNEQFF. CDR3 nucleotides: TGTGCCAGCAGCTCGCTAAGAAATGAGCAGTTCTTC.

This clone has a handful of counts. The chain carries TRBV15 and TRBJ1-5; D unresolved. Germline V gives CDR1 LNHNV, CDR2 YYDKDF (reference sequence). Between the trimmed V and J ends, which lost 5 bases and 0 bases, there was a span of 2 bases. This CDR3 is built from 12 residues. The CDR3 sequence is CATSVSNQPQHF. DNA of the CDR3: TGTGCCACCAGCGTTAGCAATCAGCCCCAGCATTTT.

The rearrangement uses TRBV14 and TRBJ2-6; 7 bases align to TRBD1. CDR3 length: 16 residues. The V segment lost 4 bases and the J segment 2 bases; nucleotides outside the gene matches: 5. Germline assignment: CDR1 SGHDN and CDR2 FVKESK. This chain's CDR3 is CASSPTGLAGANVLTF. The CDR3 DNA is TGTGCCAGCAGCCCGACAGGGTTGGCTGGGGCCAACGTCCTGACTTTC.

CDR3 nucleotide sequence: TGCGCCAGTAGACAGGGGTTGAACACTGAAGCTTTCTTT. It specifies CASRQGLNTEAFF. V usage is TRBV10-1 and J usage is TRBJ1-1; 8 bases are a match to TRBD1. Trimming at V came to 9 bases and at J to 0 bases, leaving 3 bases not matched to a gene. Germline assignment: CDR1 WNHNN and CDR2 SYGVQD (reference sequence). The CDR3 contains 13 residues.

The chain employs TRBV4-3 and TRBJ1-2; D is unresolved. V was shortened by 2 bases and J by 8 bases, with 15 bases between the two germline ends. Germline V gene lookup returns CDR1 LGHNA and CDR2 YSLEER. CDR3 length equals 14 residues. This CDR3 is CASSQPNGGVGYTF. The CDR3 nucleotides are TGCGCCAGCAGCCAACCAAACGGCGGGGTCGGCTACACCTTC.

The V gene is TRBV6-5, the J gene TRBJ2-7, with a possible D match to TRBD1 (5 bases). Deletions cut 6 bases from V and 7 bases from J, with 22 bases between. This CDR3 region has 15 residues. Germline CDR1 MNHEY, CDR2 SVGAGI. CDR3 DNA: TGTGCCAGCAGACCCATCCAGGCAGGGCGTGGGGAGCAGTACTTC. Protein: CASRPIQAGRGEQYF.

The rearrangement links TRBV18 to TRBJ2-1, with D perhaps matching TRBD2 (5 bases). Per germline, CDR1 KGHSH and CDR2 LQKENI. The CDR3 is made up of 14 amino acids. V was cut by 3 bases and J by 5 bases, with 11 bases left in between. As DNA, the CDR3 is TGTGCCAGCTCACCCCCGACTACAAACAATGAGCAGTTCTTC. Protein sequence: CASSPPTTNNEQFF.

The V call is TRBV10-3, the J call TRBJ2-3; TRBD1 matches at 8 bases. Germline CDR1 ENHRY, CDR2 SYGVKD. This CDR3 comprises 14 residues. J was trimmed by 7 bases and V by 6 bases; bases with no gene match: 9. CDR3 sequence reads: CAISPGQGVNTQYF. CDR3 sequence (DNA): TGTGCCATCAGCCCCGGACAGGGTGTAAATACGCAGTATTTT.

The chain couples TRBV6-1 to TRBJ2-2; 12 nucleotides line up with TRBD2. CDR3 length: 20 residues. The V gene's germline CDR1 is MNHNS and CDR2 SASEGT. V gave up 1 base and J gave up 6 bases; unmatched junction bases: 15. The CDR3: CASSEGRLAGALRMPGELFF. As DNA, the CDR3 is TGTGCCAGCAGTGAAGGGCGACTAGCGGGGGCCTTAAGGATGCCCGGGGAGCTGTTTTTT.

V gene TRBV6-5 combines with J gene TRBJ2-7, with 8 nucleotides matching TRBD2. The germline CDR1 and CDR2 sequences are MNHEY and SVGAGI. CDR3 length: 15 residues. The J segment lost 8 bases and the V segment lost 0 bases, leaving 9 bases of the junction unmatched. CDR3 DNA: TGTGCCAGCAGTTACTCCCGGGAGCGGGAGTTCCAGCAGTACTTC. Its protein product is CASSYSREREFQQYF.

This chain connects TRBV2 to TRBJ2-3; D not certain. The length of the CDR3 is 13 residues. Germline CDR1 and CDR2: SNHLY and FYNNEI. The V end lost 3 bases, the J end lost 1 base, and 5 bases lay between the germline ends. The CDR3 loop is CASSEDGTDTQYF. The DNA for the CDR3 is TGTGCCAGCAGTGAGGACGGCACAGATACGCAGTATTTT.

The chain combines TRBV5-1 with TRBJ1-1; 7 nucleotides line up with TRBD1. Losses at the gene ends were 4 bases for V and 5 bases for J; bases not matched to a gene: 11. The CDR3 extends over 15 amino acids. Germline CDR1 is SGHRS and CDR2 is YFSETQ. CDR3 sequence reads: CASSPTGNIGTEAFF. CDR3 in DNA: TGCGCCAGCAGCCCGACAGGGAATATAGGAACTGAAGCTTTCTTT.